This entry features one TCR beta chain sequence. Its antigen is unidentified. These data belong to a study of regulatory T cells in long-lasting Graves disease. Regarding time point: persistent/refractory GD, antithyroid drugs over 5 years with positive TRAb. From RNA extracted from PBMCs, the TCR library was made. V lost 0 bases and J 1 base, leaving 15 bases between the germline ends. Germline assignment: CDR1 LGHDT and CDR2 YNNKEL (reference sequence). This CDR3 region has 17 residues. According to the study, TCR beta libraries were built with iRepertoire HTBI primers and CDR3-region Arm-PCR. TCRdb itself ran the multiplex PCR reads through MiXCR, one entry per CDR3 protein. The sample has roughly 360,000 distinct CDR3 sequences, roughly 23% seen once. Study results and caveats: The number of shared public clonotypes was higher in persistent patients (2,741) than new patients (roughly 970).

The sequence derives from a woman aged 40 to 55 with Graves disease. Sequencing was performed on peripheral blood mononuclear cells (PBMCs), taken when the disease was refractory, from a patient treated with antithyroid drugs. The chain joins TRBV3-1 to TRBJ1-2; unclear D gene. CDR3 residues: CASSQDRAGTLNYGYTF. CDR3 nucleotide sequence: TGTGCCAGCAGCCAAGATAGGGCAGGAACCCTTAACTATGGCTACACCTTC. The whole variable domain, remainder taken from reference TRBV3-1 and TRBJ1-2, is DTAVSQTPKYLVTQMGNDKSIKCEQNLGHDTMYWYKQDSKKFLKIMFSYNNKELIINETVPNRFSPKSPDKAHLNLHINSLELGDSAVYFCASSQDRAGTLNYGYTFGSGTRLTVV.